These 9 T cell receptor beta chains were sequenced from one sample in a study of T cell responses to AZD1222 COVID-19 vaccine (dated by TCRdb to about 2021). Library construction relied on the immunoSEQ multiplex PCR assay. TCRdb provides this immuneACCESS table in a form limited to in-frame rearrangements. Some clones are lacking; in checked studies, under half of them reflect an unresolved V gene, and why the rest are absent is not known. Present in this sample are roughly 170,000 clones, around 87% of which were seen just once. 2% to 3% of the sample goes to the ten largest clones. Read against the paper, the sample's time point label means: baseline before first vaccination. This sample comprised peripheral blood, obtained on day 0 of AZD1222 vaccination. The receptor source for this set is an adult in good health.

The V call is TRBV27, the J call TRBJ1-4; 12 bases map to TRBD1. CDR1 is MNHEY, CDR2 SMNVEV, per germline (reference sequence). This CDR3 spans 17 amino acids. The trim removed 6 bases at V and 8 bases at J, leaving 13 bases unmatched. CDR3 in DNA: TGTGCCAGCAGGGCCTGGGGACAGGGGGCGAGTGGCGAAAAACTGTTTTTT. It encodes CASRAWGQGASGEKLFF. The full variable domain, its missing parts supplied by reference TRBV27 and TRBJ1-4, is EAQVTQNPRYLITVTGKKLTVTCSQNMNHEYMSWYRQDPGLGLRQIYYSMNVEVTDKGDVPEGYKVSRKEKRNFPLILESPSPNQTSLYFCASRAWGQGASGEKLFFGSGTQLSVL.

The J gene is TRBJ2-7, the V gene TRBV9, with D unresolved. The CDR3 runs 14 residues. Trimming pared 0 bases from V and 0 bases from J, leaving 7 bases between. CDR1 and CDR2 (germline): SGDLS, YYNGEE. CDR3 sequence (DNA): TGTGCCAGCAGCGTAGATGGCCCCTCCTACGAGCAGTACTTC. It specifies CASSVDGPSYEQYF.

The chain uses TRBV10-3 and TRBJ2-7; 7 bases line up with TRBD2. After removal of 6 bases from V and 2 bases from J, the junction contained 7 bases not matched to a gene. Germline-derived CDR1 and CDR2 are ENHRY and SYGVKD. The CDR3 runs to 14 residues. The CDR3 protein is CAIRRAGITYEQYF. In DNA, the CDR3 is TGTGCCATCAGGAGAGCGGGAATCACCTACGAGCAGTACTTC.

The chain is built from TRBV5-1 and TRBJ2-7, with 10 bases lining up with TRBD2. The CDR3 is 15 amino acids. CDR1 SGHRS and CDR2 YFSETQ come from the germline V gene. V dropped 2 bases and J dropped 2; count of bases not matched to a gene: 4. CDR3 sequence: CASSFLAGAPYEQYF. DNA for the CDR3: TGCGCCAGCAGCTTTCTAGCGGGAGCCCCCTACGAGCAGTACTTC.

The V call is TRBV19, the J call TRBJ2-1, with a possible D match to TRBD2 (5 bases). The germline CDR1 and CDR2 sequences are LNHDA and SQIVND (reference sequence). Trimming pared 5 bases from V and 4 bases from J, leaving 9 bases between. The length of the CDR3 is 13 residues. CDR3 coding DNA: TGTGCCAGTAGTTCGACTACTTACAATGAGCAGTTCTTC. Translating gives CASSSTTYNEQFF.

This clone appeared a few times. The chain carries TRBV6-5 and TRBJ2-7; D possibly corresponds to TRBD2 (5 bases). This CDR3 spans 15 amino acids. Germline loops: CDR1 MNHEY, CDR2 SVGAGI. V was shortened by 0 bases and J by 8 bases, with 17 bases between the two germline ends. In DNA, the CDR3 is TGTGCCAGCAGTTACTCGAGGGTTGCAGGAGGACAGCAGTACTTC. Translated, it gives CASSYSRVAGGQQYF.

On this clone itself: Compared with germline, one end of the junction differs, possibly owing to a read error. This chain joins TRBV13 and TRBJ1-6; D is ambiguous. CDR1 is PRHDT, CDR2 FYEKMQ, per germline (reference sequence). The length of the CDR3 is 8 residues. The CDR3 loop reads CASSLEYF. In DNA form, the CDR3 reads TGTGCCAGCAGCTTAGAATACTTT.

The gene calls are TRBV5-1 and TRBJ1-1; D might be TRBD1 (6 bases). This CDR3 is 14 amino acids long. Germline assignment: CDR1 SGHRS and CDR2 YFSETQ. Trimming shortened V by 5 bases and J by 1 base, and 12 bases separated the two germline ends. CDR3 sequence (DNA): TGCGCCAGCAGAAACGGGACACAGAACACTGAAGCTTTCTTT. It translates to CASRNGTQNTEAFF.

As to this clone: Other DNA sequences from this sample encode an identical CDR3 as well. The chain couples TRBV7-9 to TRBJ2-7; D ambiguous. This CDR3 region has 12 residues. The germline V gene encodes CDR1 SEHNR and CDR2 FQNEAQ (reference sequence). V was clipped by 2 bases and J by 3 bases, with 5 bases between them. The CDR3 bases are TGTGCCAGCAGCTTAACCGGCTACGAGCAGTACTTC. As protein: CASSLTGYEQYF.